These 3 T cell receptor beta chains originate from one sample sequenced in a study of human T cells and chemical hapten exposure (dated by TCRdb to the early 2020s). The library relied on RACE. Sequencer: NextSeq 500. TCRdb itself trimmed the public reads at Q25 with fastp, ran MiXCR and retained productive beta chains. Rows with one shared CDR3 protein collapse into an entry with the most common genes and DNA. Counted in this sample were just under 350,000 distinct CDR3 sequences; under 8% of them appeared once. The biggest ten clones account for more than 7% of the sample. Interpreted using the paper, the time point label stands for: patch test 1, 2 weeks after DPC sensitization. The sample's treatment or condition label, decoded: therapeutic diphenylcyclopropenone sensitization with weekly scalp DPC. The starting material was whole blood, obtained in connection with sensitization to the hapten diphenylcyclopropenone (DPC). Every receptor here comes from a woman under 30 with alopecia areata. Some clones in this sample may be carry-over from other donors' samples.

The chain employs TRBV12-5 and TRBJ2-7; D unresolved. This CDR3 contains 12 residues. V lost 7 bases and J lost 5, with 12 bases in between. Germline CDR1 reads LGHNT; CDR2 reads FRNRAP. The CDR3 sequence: CASAYRGNEQYF. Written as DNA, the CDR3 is TGTGCTAGTGCCTACCGAGGAAACGAGCAGTACTTC.

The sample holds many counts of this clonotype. CDR3: CASSDSSSGGADTQYF. CDR3 in DNA: TGTGCCAGCAGTGACTCGTCTAGCGGGGGGGCAGATACGCAGTATTTT. The chain employs TRBV6-4 and TRBJ2-3; 12 bases are shared with TRBD2. Germline V gene sequence: CDR1 MRHNA, CDR2 SNTAGT. The length of the CDR3 is 16 residues. The ends lost 0 bases at V and 4 bases at J; junction bases unmatched: 2.

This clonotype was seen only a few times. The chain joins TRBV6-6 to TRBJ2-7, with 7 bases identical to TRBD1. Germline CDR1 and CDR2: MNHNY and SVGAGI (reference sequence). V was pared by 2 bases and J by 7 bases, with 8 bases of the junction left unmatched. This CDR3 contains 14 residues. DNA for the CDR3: TGTGCCAGCAGTTACATCGGGACAGTTCAAGAGCAGTACTTC. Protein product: CASSYIGTVQEQYF.